This is a list of T cell receptor beta chains from one sample in a study of blood T cell repertoires in COVID-19. Produced via immunoSEQ multiplex PCR; TCRdb's table is partial and in-frame only. The sample holds about 120,000 clones; approximately 81% are singletons and the top ten take around 3.9%. The sample taken for sequencing was peripheral blood. These receptors all stem from a woman aged 80 or over with acute or convalescent COVID-19. The CDR3 runs from the conserved cysteine through the conserved F or W. A D gene is named only where the DNA matches it firmly. Only some rows state a clone size, as once, few, many or a class for expanded clones.

>-|TRBV11-2|TRBJ2-5|TRBD1
TGTGCCAGCAGCCCAAAGCTACCGGGACAGGGCGTGCAGACCCAGTACTTC
CASSPKLPGQGVQTQYF
>-|TRBV30|TRBJ1-2|-
TGTGCCTGGAGTGAGAGTGGGCTCTATGGCTACACCTTC
CAWSESGLYGYTF
>-|TRBV27|TRBJ2-2|TRBD2
TGTGCCAGCAGTTTATTTGGACTAGCGGGCACCGGGGAGCTGTTTTTT
CASSLFGLAGTGELFF
>-|TRBV5-1|TRBJ2-7|-
TGCGCCAGCAGCTTGGCCTATAACTACGAGCAGTACTTC
CASSLAYNYEQYF
>-|TRBV3-1/TRBV3-2|TRBJ2-1|TRBD1
TGTGCCAGCAGCCCCATGGACAGGGCAGATGAGCAGTTCTTC
CASSPMDRADEQFF
>-|TRBV2|TRBJ1-6|TRBD1
TGTGCCAGCAACACCGGGACAGGGGGCGATTCACCCCTCCACTTT
CASNTGTGGDSPLHF
>-|TRBV29-1|TRBJ2-3|-
TGCAGCCGCCCGGGAGATACGCAGTATTTT
CSRPGDTQYF
>-|TRBV30|TRBJ2-1|TRBD2
TGTGCCTGGAGGGTGGGCCTAGCGGGGGGACTCTCCTACAATGAGCAGTTCTTC
CAWRVGLAGGLSYNEQFF
>few|TRBV6-2/TRBV6-3|TRBJ2-5|-
TGTGCCAGCAGTTATAGGCGGGACCAAGAGACCCAGTACTTC
CASSYRRDQETQYF
>once|TRBV7-2|TRBJ1-3|-
TGTGCCAGCAGCTGGGGGCAGGGTTCTGGAAACACCATATATTTT
CASSWGQGSGNTIYF
>once|TRBV5-6|TRBJ1-5|-
TGTGCCAGCAGCCCCAGGGAGGGGGAGCCCCAGCATTTT
CASSPREGEPQHF
>once|TRBV28|TRBJ2-6|TRBD1
TGTGCCTCCTTCCGGGACAGGATAATATCTGGGGCCAACGTCCTGACTTTC
CASFRDRIISGANVLTF
>-|TRBV7-2|TRBJ1-2|-
TGTGCCAGCAGACCAACAGTGAACTATGGCTACACCTTC
CASRPTVNYGYTF
>few|TRBV19|TRBJ1-3|-
TGTGCCAGTAGTCCGACCGGGAATCCGAACACCATATATTTT
CASSPTGNPNTIYF
>once|TRBV9|TRBJ1-5|-
TGTGCCAGCAGCGTAGGGGCCCCCGGATCGCCCCAGCATTTT
CASSVGAPGSPQHF
>-|TRBV5-1|TRBJ2-5|TRBD1
TGCGCCAGCAGTCTAAATCCGGGACAGGGTGTAAAGACCCAGTACTTC
CASSLNPGQGVKTQYF
>-|TRBV7-2|TRBJ2-7|TRBD2
TGTGCCAGCGGACCCTTAGCGGGAGGGGTCTACGAGCAGTACTTC
CASGPLAGGVYEQYF
>-|TRBV19|TRBJ2-2|-
TGTGCCAGTCAGGACAGGGGTAGCGGGAGTTGGACCGGGGAGCTGTTTTTT
CASQDRGSGSWTGELFF
>once|TRBV18|TRBJ2-7|-
TGTGCCAGCTCACCGGGCCAGGGCGACTCCTACGAGCAGTACTTC
CASSPGQGDSYEQYF
>-|TRBV11-2|TRBJ2-7|-
TGTGCCAGCAGCTTAGGTAGTTGGGCAGAATACGAGCAGTACTTC
CASSLGSWAEYEQYF
>-|TRBV7-3|TRBJ2-1|-
TGTGCCAGCAGCTTAATCCCCACAGGAGCAGGTGATGAGCAGTTCTTC
CASSLIPTGAGDEQFF
>-|TRBV27|TRBJ1-2|-
TGTGCCAGCAGTTTATCGAGTCCTCCGATCTACACCTTC
CASSLSSPPIYTF
>-|TRBV30|TRBJ1-6|TRBD1
TGTGCCTGGAGGCCGGGACAGGATTATAATTCACCCCTCCACTTT
CAWRPGQDYNSPLHF
>-|TRBV15|TRBJ1-2|-
TGTGCCACCAGCAGTAACAGTGTATGGGATGGCTACACCTTC
CATSSNSVWDGYTF
>once|TRBV29-1|TRBJ2-7|TRBD2
TGCAGCGCCGTGGAGAGCGGGAGTTGGTACTTC
CSAVESGSWYF
>-|TRBV7-2|TRBJ1-3|-
TGTGCCAGCAGCTTAGGCGTCGGGGGGTCTGGAAACACCATATATTTT
CASSLGVGGSGNTIYF
>-|TRBV18|TRBJ2-5|-
TGTGCCAGCTCCCCTCCGACAGAGAAACAAGAGACCCAGTACTTC
CASSPPTEKQETQYF
>-|TRBV28|TRBJ1-2|-
TGTGCCAGCAGCGTGTTCGAGGGCGCGCTAAACTATGGCTACACCTTC
CASSVFEGALNYGYTF
>-|TRBV5-6|TRBJ2-7|TRBD1
TGTGCCAGCAGCTCCTTATACAGGGGGGTCTCCTACGAGCAGTACTTC
CASSSLYRGVSYEQYF
>-|TRBV7-6|TRBJ2-3|-
TGTGCCAGCAGCTTAGGGCGACAGGGCACAGATACGCAGTATTTT
CASSLGRQGTDTQYF
>few|TRBV19|TRBJ1-1|TRBD1
TGTGCCAGTAGTATACAGGGGGGAATGGCTGAAGCTTTCTTT
CASSIQGGMAEAFF
>once|TRBV3-1/TRBV3-2|TRBJ1-1|TRBD1
TGTGCCAGCAGCCGGGACAGCGCACTCGAAGCTTTCTTT
CASSRDSALEAFF
>once|TRBV2|TRBJ1-1|-
TGTGGGGGCGGGAACACTGAAGCTTTCTTT
CGGGNTEAFF
>-|TRBV15|TRBJ2-7|TRBD2
TGTGCCACCAGCAGAGCAGCGACTAGCGGGATAGTGGAGCAGTACTTC
CATSRAATSGIVEQYF
>-|TRBV21-1|TRBJ2-1|-
TGTGCCAGCAGCAAACTAGCGCAGAGCTCCTACAATGAGCAGTTCTTC
CASSKLAQSSYNEQFF